This TCR beta chain was retrieved from a study of cytomegalovirus exposure and HLA in healthy donors. Across the study: About 85 million unique TCR sequences came from HLA-typed donors in an early release.

Findings and caveats of the study: Reports described diagnosis of cytomegalovirus status by the classifier as highly specific and sensitive. TCR beta V- and J-gene trimming was later associated with a missense DCLRE1C variant. A later analysis by the authors found several of the most significant clusters apparently linked to common viral pathogens.

Amplification used 60 Vbeta primers and 13 Jbeta primers. The data were produced by immunoSEQ multiplex PCR, yet TCRdb's version contains in-frame clones alone and is incomplete. There are 150,000 to 160,000 clones in the sample; approximately 80% occur only once, and roughly 5.9% lies in the top ten. This clone was seen only once. Its antigen is unidentified. The clonotype was recovered from a woman in her forties in good health and CMV-seropositive. Sequenced material: PBMCs.

CDR3 region: CAWSTSPSGNTIYF. CDR3 in DNA: TGTGCCTGGAGTACCAGTCCCTCTGGAAACACCATATATTTT. The chain joins TRBV30 to TRBJ1-3; unclear D gene. CDR1 and CDR2 from the germline V gene are GTSNPN and SVGIG (reference sequence). The CDR3 consists of 14 residues. Trimming left V 2 bases short and J 0 bases short, with 8 bases between.